This T cell receptor (beta chain) stems from a study of cytomegalovirus exposure and HLA in healthy donors. This clone occurred a few times. Other DNA sequences in the sample encode the same CDR3. Looked up from germline, CDR1 is SGHRS and CDR2 is YFSETQ. The germline V and J ends were trimmed by 0 bases and 4 bases, with 7 bases remaining between them. This CDR3 has 13 amino acids. A multiplex PCR was run with 60 Vbeta primers and 13 Jbeta primers. Method: immunoSEQ multiplex PCR; TCRdb's copy keeps in-frame clones and lacks some. The sample lists 150,000 to 190,000 clones, roughly 75% occurring once.

Sequenced: PBMCs. The origin of this receptor is a man aged 18 to 35 in good health and CMV-seronegative. This chain connects TRBV5-1 to TRBJ1-2; D not resolved. CDR3 nucleotide sequence: TGCGCCAGCAGCTTGGGGGAGCGCTATGGCTACACCTTC. As protein: CASSLGERYGYTF.